This T cell receptor beta chain is drawn from a study of siplizumab effects on memory and regulatory T cells. For every sample, 100,000 or so TCR templates were assayed. Sequencing used immunoSEQ multiplex PCR; TCRdb keeps in-frame clones, though not all of them. The top ten clones hold 0.14% to 0.15% of a sample with about 100,000 clones, 91% of them seen once. Study-level results: Reactions containing siplizumab showed mappable alloreactive CD4+ clones averaging approximately 75% Treg-derived, versus 26.9% in controls. The study did not confirm that proliferating Tregs from siplizumab cultures were suppressive.

In the case of this clone: What it binds is not known.

Germline CDR1 reads SGHNT; CDR2 reads YYREEE (reference sequence). V lost 3 bases and J 6 bases, leaving 7 bases between the germline ends. The CDR3 extends over 11 amino acids. This chain joins TRBV5-4 and TRBJ2-7; D not resolved. The receptor was derived from a human donor in good health. Sequenced material: CD4+ T cells sorted from blood. The DNA of the CDR3 is TGTGCCAGCAGCTCCCCCAGCGAGCAGTACTTC. It encodes CASSSPSEQYF.